This is a list of T cell receptor beta chains from one sample in a study of OX40 agonist ivuxolimab in advanced cancers. Here immunoSEQ multiplex PCR was the method, and the copy in TCRdb shows in-frame clones only, minus some. The sample gives roughly 68,000 clones, more than 80% of which show up once; around 8.2% is in the top ten. The material sequenced was CD4+ or CD8+ T cells sorted from blood, taken in a trial of the OX40 agonist ivuxolimab. The receptors stem from an adult with an advanced solid tumor such as melanoma, head and neck, liver or kidney cancer. The CDR3 runs from the conserved cysteine through the conserved F or W. The D gene is left open where the match is weak. Clone size is shown for a subset of rows, as once, few, many or a class of expanded clone.

D: TRBD1; size: .; J: TRBJ1-1; V: TRBV7-3; DNA: TGTGCCAGCAGCTCTGGTGGTGCAGGGGGCACTGAAGCTTTCTTT; CDR3: CASSSGGAGGTEAFF
D: .; size: .; J: TRBJ2-2; V: TRBV15; DNA: TGTGCCACCAGCAGAGATTTCGTAAGACCGACGGCCGGGGAGCTGTTTTTT; CDR3: CATSRDFVRPTAGELFF
D: TRBD1; size: .; J: TRBJ1-5; V: TRBV5-8; DNA: TGTGCCAGCAGCCAGGGGGACAGGGGGAATCAGCCCCAGCATTTT; CDR3: CASSQGDRGNQPQHF
D: .; size: .; J: TRBJ1-5; V: TRBV28; DNA: TGTGCCAGCAGTTCTAAATGGGGCAATCAGCCCCAGCATTTT; CDR3: CASSSKWGNQPQHF
D: .; size: few; J: TRBJ2-7; V: TRBV11-1; DNA: TGTGCCAGCAGCTCCAACAGGGACTACGAGCAGTACTTC; CDR3: CASSSNRDYEQYF
D: .; size: .; J: TRBJ1-6; V: TRBV6-1; DNA: TGTGCCAGCAGTGAATTTGGGGGAGGAGATTCACCCCTCCACTTT; CDR3: CASSEFGGGDSPLHF
D: .; size: .; J: TRBJ2-5; V: TRBV19; DNA: TGTGCCAGTATGAGAAACCCAGGCGAGACCCAGTACTTC; CDR3: CASMRNPGETQYF
D: .; size: .; J: TRBJ1-2; V: TRBV9; DNA: TGTGCCAGCAGCGTAGTTTGGGGAGGCTACACCTTC; CDR3: CASSVVWGGYTF
D: .; size: .; J: TRBJ2-4; V: TRBV10-3; DNA: TGTGCCATCAGTGAAGGGTACCGGGGAAACATTCAGTACTTC; CDR3: CAISEGYRGNIQYF
D: .; size: .; J: TRBJ1-2; V: TRBV7-2; DNA: TGTGCCAGCAGCTTAGGAGAGAAAGGCTACACCTTC; CDR3: CASSLGEKGYTF
D: .; size: .; J: TRBJ1-4; V: TRBV28; DNA: TGTGCCAGCAGTTTAACCGGCATTAATGAAAAACTGTTTTTT; CDR3: CASSLTGINEKLFF
D: TRBD2; size: .; J: TRBJ2-2; V: TRBV10-3; DNA: TGTGCCATCAGTGATCCCGGTTGGGCTAGCGGGGTCGGGGAGCTGTTTTTT; CDR3: CAISDPGWASGVGELFF
D: .; size: .; J: TRBJ1-1; V: TRBV11-3; DNA: TGTGCCAGCAGCTCCCCCGCCGACACTGAAGCTTTCTTT; CDR3: CASSSPADTEAFF
D: .; size: .; J: TRBJ1-2; V: TRBV27; DNA: TGTGCCAGCGCCCCTCAGAAAGGTTTACTTGGCTACACCTTC; CDR3: CASAPQKGLLGYTF
D: .; size: .; J: TRBJ2-6; V: TRBV9; DNA: TGTGCCAGCAGCGTAGAACCCTCTGGGGCCAACGTCCTGACTTTC; CDR3: CASSVEPSGANVLTF
D: .; size: .; J: TRBJ2-3; V: TRBV5-6; DNA: TGTGCCAGCAGCTTAATGACTGGGTATACGCAGTATTTT; CDR3: CASSLMTGYTQYF
D: .; size: .; J: TRBJ2-1; V: TRBV7-7; DNA: TGTGCCAGCAGCTTATCTAGAAACAATGAGCAGTTCTTC; CDR3: CASSLSRNNEQFF
D: .; size: .; J: TRBJ1-1; V: TRBV6-5; DNA: TGTGCCAGCAGTCTTAGTTCGCCCCCGGAGGCTTTCTTT; CDR3: CASSLSSPPEAFF
D: .; size: .; J: TRBJ1-5; V: TRBV6-1; DNA: TGTGCCAGCAGTGAAGCGTGGCGCAATCAGCCCCAGCATTTT; CDR3: CASSEAWRNQPQHF
D: .; size: .; J: TRBJ2-7; V: TRBV11-1; DNA: TGTGCCAGCAGCTTAGCCCCACCATCACACGAGCAGTACTTC; CDR3: CASSLAPPSHEQYF
D: TRBD2; size: .; J: TRBJ2-3; V: TRBV5-4; DNA: TGTGCCAGCACCTACATAGCGGGGGGGCCAGGCACAGATACGCAGTATTTT; CDR3: CASTYIAGGPGTDTQYF
D: .; size: once; J: TRBJ1-5; V: TRBV19; DNA: TGTGCCAGTAGTCCCTCCGGGAGTAAGTATCAGCCCCAGCATTTT; CDR3: CASSPSGSKYQPQHF
D: .; size: .; J: TRBJ1-1; V: TRBV5-5; DNA: TGTGCCAGCAGCTTGTTAAGAGAAAACACTGAAGCTTTCTTT; CDR3: CASSLLRENTEAFF
D: .; size: .; J: TRBJ2-3; V: TRBV7-3; DNA: TGTGCCAGCAGCTTAGGCAGCGCAACAGATACGCAGTATTTT; CDR3: CASSLGSATDTQYF
D: TRBD1; size: .; J: TRBJ2-7; V: TRBV6-5; DNA: TGTGCCAGCAGTTATGACAGGGGCCCTACCTACGAGCAGTACTTC; CDR3: CASSYDRGPTYEQYF
D: TRBD2; size: .; J: TRBJ2-5; V: TRBV11-3; DNA: TGTGCCAGCAGGAAGCGGGGGGGCCTAGAGACCCAGTACTTC; CDR3: CASRKRGGLETQYF
D: .; size: .; J: TRBJ1-4; V: TRBV18; DNA: TGTGCCAGCTCTCCGGACGCAACTAATGAAAAACTGTTTTTT; CDR3: CASSPDATNEKLFF
D: .; size: .; J: TRBJ2-3; V: TRBV7-2; DNA: TGTGCCAGCAGTTCCACCGTGTACGATACGCAGTATTTT; CDR3: CASSSTVYDTQYF
D: TRBD1; size: .; J: TRBJ1-6; V: TRBV27; DNA: TGTGCCAGCAGTTTATCGGACAGGGGACTCTATAATTCACCCCTCCACTTT; CDR3: CASSLSDRGLYNSPLHF
D: .; size: .; J: TRBJ1-5; V: TRBV29-1; DNA: TGCAGCGTTGAAGGACAACGTGGAGAGCCCCAGCATTTT; CDR3: CSVEGQRGEPQHF
D: TRBD1; size: .; J: TRBJ1-1; V: TRBV9; DNA: TGTGCCAGCAGCGGGGACAGGGGAGGGCTGAACACTGAAGCTTTCTTT; CDR3: CASSGDRGGLNTEAFF
D: TRBD2; size: few; J: TRBJ2-3; V: TRBV7-9; DNA: TGTGCCAGCAGCTTGGGAGGGGCCACAGATACGCAGTATTTT; CDR3: CASSLGGATDTQYF
D: TRBD1; size: .; J: TRBJ1-1; V: TRBV7-2; DNA: TGTGCCAGCAGTTTGAGAGGACAGGTGGCTTTCTTT; CDR3: CASSLRGQVAFF
D: .; size: many; J: TRBJ1-1; V: TRBV10-3; DNA: TGTGCCATCAGTGAGTCAAGGAAGGGGCCTGAAGCTTTCTTT; CDR3: CAISESRKGPEAFF
D: .; size: .; J: TRBJ2-2; V: TRBV6-5; DNA: TGTGCCAGCACGCGGGGGCCCTCCGGGGAGCTGTTTTTT; CDR3: CASTRGPSGELFF
D: .; size: .; J: TRBJ1-4; V: TRBV28; DNA: TGTGCCAGCATTCGGGCAGGGTGGGGTGAAAAACTGTTTTTT; CDR3: CASIRAGWGEKLFF
D: .; size: once; J: TRBJ1-1; V: TRBV9; DNA: TGTGCCAGCAGCCTAAGGGTGGACACTGAAGCTTTCTTT; CDR3: CASSLRVDTEAFF
D: TRBD1; size: .; J: TRBJ1-1; V: TRBV30; DNA: TGTGCCTGGAGCGCGACAGGGAGCACTGAAGCTTTCTTT; CDR3: CAWSATGSTEAFF
D: TRBD1; size: .; J: TRBJ1-1; V: TRBV7-8; DNA: TGTGCCAGCAGCTTACGACAGGGGAACACTGAAGCTTTCTTT; CDR3: CASSLRQGNTEAFF
D: TRBD1; size: .; J: TRBJ1-6; V: TRBV30; DNA: TGTGCCTGGAAACTCACAGGGGATTCACCCCTCCACTTT; CDR3: CAWKLTGDSPLHF
D: .; size: .; J: TRBJ1-2; V: TRBV7-6; DNA: TGTGCCAGCAGCCCCGGAGGGTCCAGGGTGACCTTC; CDR3: CASSPGGSRVTF
D: TRBD2; size: .; J: TRBJ2-3; V: TRBV19; DNA: TGTGCCAGTAGCATTGGACTAGCGGGGCCATCAGATACGCAGTATTTT; CDR3: CASSIGLAGPSDTQYF
D: TRBD1; size: .; J: TRBJ1-2; V: TRBV19; DNA: TGTGCCAGTAGTATGAGGGGGCTTGACTATGGCTACACCTTC; CDR3: CASSMRGLDYGYTF
D: TRBD1; size: .; J: TRBJ1-2; V: TRBV5-4; DNA: TGTGCCAGCTCGGCGGGACAGGGGGCCTATGGCTACACCTTC; CDR3: CASSAGQGAYGYTF